The next 15 T cell receptor beta chains were all read from a single sample in a study of blood T cell repertoires in COVID-19. Clones were sequenced by immunoSEQ multiplex PCR, and TCRdb holds only the in-frame ones, with some missing. The top ten clones hold roughly a fifth of a sample with some 40,000 clones, around nine tenths of them seen once. Input material: peripheral blood. These receptors originate from a man between 65 and 79 years old with acute or convalescent COVID-19.

The chain couples TRBV10-3 to TRBJ1-2; 7 nucleotides line up with TRBD1. The CDR3 is 15 residues long. Germline values: CDR1 ENHRY, CDR2 SYGVKD. V lost 3 bases and J lost 1; bases outside the gene matches: 5. The CDR3 DNA sequence: TGTGCCATCAGTGATATCGGGACAGATAACTATGGCTACACCTTC. Translated, it gives CAISDIGTDNYGYTF.

The genes are TRBV4-3 and TRBJ1-5; unclear D gene. This CDR3 comprises 15 residues. Looked up from germline, CDR1 is LGHNA and CDR2 is YSLEER. Trimming removed 0 bases from V and 7 bases from J, with 13 bases in between. CDR3 sequence: CASSQDGVGRQPQHF. In nucleotides, the CDR3 is TGCGCCAGCAGCCAAGATGGCGTAGGGAGGCAGCCCCAGCATTTT.

The genes are TRBV4-2 and TRBJ1-3; D remains unclear. Per the germline V gene, CDR1 is LGHNA and CDR2 is YNFKEQ. V was clipped by 0 bases and J by 1 base, with 7 bases between them. The CDR3 extends over 15 amino acids. CDR3 nucleotides: TGTGCCAGCAGCCAAGAAGGCAGGTCTGGAAACACCATATATTTT. Its translation: CASSQEGRSGNTIYF.

The chain is built from TRBV19 and TRBJ1-5; D might be TRBD1 (6 bases). The germline CDR1 and CDR2 sequences are LNHDA and SQIVND (reference sequence). The CDR3 loop spans 16 amino acids. V lost 3 bases to trimming and J lost 3 bases, with 15 bases between them. The chain's CDR3 is CASSIDTQGPNQPQHF. The CDR3 DNA is TGTGCCAGTAGTATCGACACACAGGGACCCAATCAGCCCCAGCATTTT. Full variable domain (outside the CDR3, taken from reference TRBV19 and TRBJ1-5): DGGITQSPKYLFRKEGQNVTLSCEQNLNHDAMYWYRQDPGQGLRLIYYSQIVNDFQKGDIAEGYSVSREKKESFPLTVTSAQKNPTAFYLCASSIDTQGPNQPQHFGDGTRLSIL.

This chain uses TRBV7-2 with TRBJ2-7, with unresolved D. Deletions cut 5 bases from V and 0 bases from J, with 2 bases between. From germline, CDR1 is SGHTA and CDR2 FQGNSA. This CDR3 spans 11 amino acids. The CDR3 protein is CASSRSYEQYF. The CDR3 DNA follows: TGTGCCAGCAGCCGCTCCTACGAGCAGTACTTC.

This chain connects TRBV27 to TRBJ2-1, with 7 positions matching TRBD2. This CDR3 is 16 amino acids long. Germline V gene data show CDR1 as MNHEY and CDR2 as SMNVEV (reference sequence). With V trimmed by 7 bases and J by 4 bases, 13 bases remained unmatched. The CDR3 coding sequence is TGTGCCAGCACCCTCCGATGGGGCGGGGGTTACAATGAGCAGTTCTTC. This gives the protein CASTLRWGGGYNEQFF.

The sample holds a few counts of this clone. The chain links TRBV2 to TRBJ1-5, with D tentatively TRBD1 (6 bases). Germline assignment: CDR1 SNHLY and CDR2 FYNNEI. This CDR3 has 11 amino acids. V was shortened by 2 bases and J by 14 bases, with 10 bases between the two germline ends. The CDR3 loop is CASSELGAKHF. In DNA, the CDR3 is TGTGCCAGCAGTGAACTGGGGGCAAAGCATTTT.

The chain combines TRBV18 with TRBJ1-3, with a weak D call TRBD1 (6 bases). The V gene lost 4 bases and the J gene lost 0 bases, with 10 bases spanning the gap. The CDR3 runs 15 residues. The germline V gene encodes CDR1 KGHSH and CDR2 LQKENI. In DNA, the CDR3 is TGTGCCAGCTCACTATCACAGGGCTCTGGAAACACCATATATTTT. It yields the protein CASSLSQGSGNTIYF. The full variable domain, rest sourced from reference TRBV18 and TRBJ1-3, is NAGVMQNPRHLVRRRGQEARLRCSPMKGHSHVYWYRQLPEEGLKFMVYLQKENIIDESGMPKERFSAEFPKEGPSILRIQQVVRGDSAAYFCASSLSQGSGNTIYFGEGSWLTVV.

The gene calls are TRBV9 and TRBJ2-7; 7 bases line up with TRBD2. The J segment lost 3 bases and the V segment lost 0 bases, leaving 0 bases of the junction unmatched. The CDR3 runs to 13 residues. Germline loops: CDR1 SGDLS, CDR2 YYNGEE. The CDR3 reads CASSVGGSYEQYF. CDR3 in DNA: TGTGCCAGCAGCGTAGGCGGGAGCTACGAGCAGTACTTC.

The chain recombines TRBV5-8 with TRBJ1-5; TRBD1 aligns across 8 bases. The length of the CDR3 is 16 residues. Germline CDR1 SGHTS, CDR2 YDEGEE. The V and J ends lost 4 bases and 0 bases, in that order; junction bases with no gene match: 6. In DNA form, the CDR3 reads TGTGCCAGCAGCCTCGACAGGGGATATAGCAATCAGCCCCAGCATTTT. This encodes CASSLDRGYSNQPQHF.

This clone showed up just once. The DNA of the CDR3 is TGTGCCATCAGTGAGCACAGGGAGGGAGAGACCCAGTACTTC. Translation: CAISEHREGETQYF. The chain uses TRBV10-3 and TRBJ2-5; perhaps TRBD2 as D (7 bases). Trimming left V 2 bases short and J 4 bases short, with 11 bases between. Germline CDR1 reads ENHRY; CDR2 reads SYGVKD. CDR3 length: 14 amino acids.

The rearrangement uses TRBV4-3 and TRBJ2-3, with D possibly matching TRBD2 (6 bases). Germline V lookup: CDR1 LGHNA, CDR2 YSLEER. Trimming stripped 0 bases from V and 0 bases from J, with 19 bases between. This CDR3 has 19 residues. CDR3 amino acids: CASSQEWSSPGLSTDTQYF. The CDR3 DNA reads as TGCGCCAGCAGCCAAGAATGGTCGTCCCCGGGACTCAGCACAGATACGCAGTATTTT.

V is TRBV7-2 and J is TRBJ2-3, with D perhaps matching TRBD2 (5 bases). Trimming took off 3 bases at V and 1 base at J, with 11 bases between the two ends. Germline CDR1 reads SGHTA; CDR2 reads FQGNSA. The CDR3 spans 15 residues. This chain's CDR3 is CASSFREWGTDTQYF. The CDR3, as DNA: TGTGCCAGCAGCTTTCGGGAATGGGGCACAGATACGCAGTATTTT.

In its sample, this clone was seen a few times. The rearrangement joins TRBV5-1 to TRBJ2-3; D gene uncertain. From germline, CDR1 is SGHRS and CDR2 YFSETQ. V lost 4 bases and J lost 0, with 12 bases in between. The CDR3 sequence is 15 residues long. The CDR3 spells CASSPNRVSTDTQYF. The DNA for the CDR3 is TGCGCCAGCAGCCCCAATCGAGTGAGCACAGATACGCAGTATTTT.

The chain recombines TRBV9 with TRBJ2-2; 11 positions match TRBD1. This CDR3 has 16 amino acids. Trimming cost V 2 bases and J 6 bases; bases outside gene matches: 6. Germline lookup yields CDR1 SGDLS and CDR2 YYNGEE. The CDR3 DNA is TGTGCCAGCAGCGTTCCCGGGACAGGGGGACCCGGGGAGCTGTTTTTT. It codes for CASSVPGTGGPGELFF.